Listed below are T cell receptor beta chains from one sample, sequenced in a study of human T cells and chemical hapten exposure. TCRdb reprocessed the RACE reads with MiXCR, giving one entry per CDR3 protein. The data show roughly 82,000 distinct CDR3 sequences, roughly 12% seen once. Sample: whole blood, taken in connection with sensitization to the hapten diphenylcyclopropenone (DPC). Receptor source: a woman aged 60 to 75 with alopecia areata. Some clones in this sample may be carry-over from other donors' samples. CDR3s include the opening cysteine and the closing phenylalanine or tryptophan. The D gene is left open where the match is weak. Clone size, where shown, is once, few, many, or a class for clones that have expanded.

>TRBJ2-2|few|14|NA|TRBV3-1
TGTGCCAGCAGCCAAGAGCCAGAAACCGGGGAGCTGTTTTTT
CASSQEPETGELFF
>TRBJ1-1|few|11|NA|TRBV3-1
TGTGCCAGCAGGTCGACAGCTGAAGCTTTCTTT
CASRSTAEAFF
>TRBJ1-6|many|16|TRBD1|TRBV9
TGTGCCAGCAGTACAGGGGGTGGCAGCGGACGGTCACCCCTCCACTTT
CASSTGGGSGRSPLHF
>TRBJ2-1|NA|14|NA|TRBV20-1
TGCAGTGCTCGGGATCGTCGCTCCTACAATGAGCAGTTCTTC
CSARDRRSYNEQFF
>TRBJ1-1|NA|13|TRBD1|TRBV29-1
TGCAGCGCTGCGACAGGGCTTAACACTGAAGCTTTCTTT
CSAATGLNTEAFF
>TRBJ2-1|few|14|NA|TRBV10-2
TGCGCCAGCGCGAGGGGGGCGCAAAACAATGAGCAGTTCTTC
CASARGAQNNEQFF
>TRBJ2-7|many|16|NA|TRBV6-2/TRBV6-3
TGTGCCAGCAGTGCAGACCCGGGACAAGGACACTACGAGCAGTACTTC
CASSADPGQGHYEQYF
>TRBJ2-7|NA|16|NA|TRBV3-1
TGTGCCAGCAGCCAAGATTTTCAAGGGGCCTCCTACGAGCAGTACTTC
CASSQDFQGASYEQYF
>TRBJ1-5|NA|12|NA|TRBV29-1
TGCAGCGTTGAAGATCGCAATCAGCCCCAGCATTTT
CSVEDRNQPQHF
>TRBJ2-7|few|18|NA|TRBV6-5
TGTGCCAGCAGTTACTCCATTTCCGCCAGGATGTATTCGAGGGAGCAGTACTTC
CASSYSISARMYSREQYF
>TRBJ2-7|NA|15|TRBD1|TRBV5-5
TGTGCCAGCAGCTGGACAGGGGCCTTGGGGTACGAGCAGTACTTC
CASSWTGALGYEQYF
>TRBJ2-5|many|15|NA|TRBV6-2/TRBV6-3
TGTGCCAGCAGTTACTCGAGGTGGTCGGCGGAGACCCAGTACTTC
CASSYSRWSAETQYF
>TRBJ2-2|NA|19|TRBD2|TRBV3-1
TGTGCCAGCAGCCAATATTACCTAGCGGGGGCCGTGAACACCGGGGAGCTGTTTTTT
CASSQYYLAGAVNTGELFF
>TRBJ2-4|few|15|NA|TRBV6-9
TGTGCCAGGACCCGGAGTAGACCAGCCAAAAACATTCAGTACTTC
CARTRSRPAKNIQYF
>TRBJ1-2|NA|11|NA|TRBV29-1
TGCAGCGTCGTGAGGCGTCCTGGCTACACCTTC
CSVVRRPGYTF
>TRBJ1-1|many|11|NA|TRBV20-1
TGCAGCGGTACGGGGAACACTGAAGCTTTCTTT
CSGTGNTEAFF
>TRBJ2-1|many|13|NA|TRBV27
TGTGCCAGCAGTTTATGGCAGGACAATGAGCAGTTCTTC
CASSLWQDNEQFF
>TRBJ2-1|NA|13|NA|TRBV5-1
TGCGCCAGCAGCTTTCAGGGCCTGGATGAGCAGTTCTTC
CASSFQGLDEQFF
>TRBJ2-7|many|13|NA|TRBV18
TGTGCCAGCTCACCCGGCGGAAACTACGAGCAGTACTTC
CASSPGGNYEQYF
>TRBJ1-3|NA|14|NA|TRBV2
TGTGCCAGACATACAGAGGACTCGGGAAACACCATATATTTT
CARHTEDSGNTIYF
>TRBJ2-3|many|12|NA|TRBV6-6
TGTGCCAGCAGACAGATGGCAGATACGCAGTATTTT
CASRQMADTQYF
>TRBJ1-1|NA|16|TRBD1|TRBV5-1
TGCGCCAGCAGCCCGGCCCCGGGACAGCTAAACACTGAAGCTTTCTTT
CASSPAPGQLNTEAFF
>TRBJ2-1|few|15|NA|TRBV19
TGTGCCAGTAGTATAGACAAGAGCTCCTACAATGAGCAGTTCTTC
CASSIDKSSYNEQFF
>TRBJ1-5|many|13|NA|TRBV18
TGTGCCAGCTCACAGGCAGGGAATCAGCCCCAGCATTTT
CASSQAGNQPQHF
>TRBJ1-2|many|12|NA|TRBV7-6
TGTGCCAGCAGCTTAAAGGGGGACGGCTACACCTTC
CASSLKGDGYTF
>TRBJ1-1|few|14|NA|TRBV30
TGTGCCTGGAGTCCTCGGGCCGACGGAACTGAAGCTTTCTTT
CAWSPRADGTEAFF
>TRBJ2-7|NA|15|TRBD2|TRBV6-1
TGTGCCAGCATACCGGGACTAGCGTTATTTTACGAGCAGTACTTC
CASIPGLALFYEQYF
>TRBJ2-3|many|14|NA|TRBV11-2
TGTGCCAGCAGCCTTGGGACCTCAACAGATACGCAGTATTTT
CASSLGTSTDTQYF
>TRBJ2-3|NA|11|NA|TRBV10-3
TGTGCCACCCAGGGAACAGATACGCAGTATTTT
CATQGTDTQYF
>TRBJ1-2|many|17|NA|TRBV18
TGTGCCAGCTCACCAGAGCGGGGCAGGGGCGGAAACTATGGCTACACCTTC
CASSPERGRGGNYGYTF
>TRBJ2-7|many|13|NA|TRBV3-1
TGTGCCAGCAGCCGGGTCAGCGCCTACGAGCAGTACTTC
CASSRVSAYEQYF
>TRBJ2-1|few|15|TRBD2|TRBV3-1
TGTGCCAGCAGCCAAGGGACCAGCGGGACGGTTGAGCAGTTCTTC
CASSQGTSGTVEQFF
>TRBJ1-1|many|13|NA|TRBV5-1
TGTGCCAGCAGCCTACAGGGTGACACTGAAGCTTTCTTT
CASSLQGDTEAFF
>TRBJ1-1|few|13|NA|TRBV5-1
TGCGCCAGCAGCTTGGCCCGAAACACTGAAGCTTTCTTT
CASSLARNTEAFF
>TRBJ1-2|many|14|NA|TRBV12-3/TRBV12-4
TGTGCCAGCAGCCGCAAACAGATGCAGAATGGCTACACCTTC
CASSRKQMQNGYTF
>TRBJ2-2|many|14|NA|TRBV5-4
TGTGCCAGCAGCGGCTGGCAGTTGGCCGGGGAGCTGTTTTTT
CASSGWQLAGELFF
>TRBJ1-2|NA|12|NA|TRBV3-1
TGTGCCAGCAGTCCAAACCCCTATGGCTACACCTTC
CASSPNPYGYTF
>TRBJ2-1|few|13|TRBD2|TRBV20-1
TGCAGTGCCGAAGCGGGGCCTAGCAATGAGCAGTTCTTC
CSAEAGPSNEQFF
>TRBJ2-1|NA|16|TRBD2|TRBV6-5
TGTGCCAGCAGTTACTTAGGGCTAGCGGATTACAATGAGCAGTTCTTC
CASSYLGLADYNEQFF
>TRBJ1-5|NA|13|NA|TRBV5-6
TGTGCCAGCAGCTTGCTGGGCAATCAGCCCCAGCATTTT
CASSLLGNQPQHF
>TRBJ2-3|many|16|NA|TRBV4-1
TGCGCCAGCAGCCAATACCCTGGGACTAGCACAGATACGCAGTATTTT
CASSQYPGTSTDTQYF
>TRBJ2-5|NA|14|NA|TRBV7-3
TGTGCCAGCAGCTCAAGAGCAGATCAAGAGACCCAGTACTTC
CASSSRADQETQYF
>TRBJ1-2|few|15|NA|TRBV11-2
TGTGCCAGCAGCTTAATGCAGTCCGCTAACTATGGCTACACCTTC
CASSLMQSANYGYTF
>TRBJ1-2|NA|14|TRBD1|TRBV29-1
TGCAGCGTTGTACAGGGGGCCTTTAGGAATGGCTACACCTTC
CSVVQGAFRNGYTF
>TRBJ2-3|NA|16|NA|TRBV5-5
TGTGCCAGCAGCTTGGGTACACCAGCTAGCACAGATACGCAGTATTTT
CASSLGTPASTDTQYF
>TRBJ1-4|few|15|NA|TRBV5-1
TGCGCCAGCAGTTCCTCCGAGGGGGCTAATGAAAAACTGTTTTTT
CASSSSEGANEKLFF
>TRBJ2-3|many|17|TRBD2|TRBV7-2
TGTGCCAGCAGTCGACTGCGCTGGCGGGGGGGCCGGGATACGCAGTATTTT
CASSRLRWRGGRDTQYF
>TRBJ2-7|many|13|NA|TRBV12-3/TRBV12-4
TGTGCCAGCAGTTTATTCGGCTCCCACGAGCAGTACTTC
CASSLFGSHEQYF
>TRBJ2-3|few|16|TRBD1|TRBV5-1
TGCGCCAGCAGCTGGGGGACAGGGCCTAGCACAGATACGCAGTATTTT
CASSWGTGPSTDTQYF
>TRBJ2-5|NA|14|NA|TRBV20-1
TGCAGTGCTAGTTGGCGGGGAAGGGGAGAGACCCAGTACTTC
CSASWRGRGETQYF
>TRBJ1-2|few|13|NA|TRBV12-3/TRBV12-4
TGTGCCAGCAGTCGCCAGAGAAACTATGGCTACACCTTC
CASSRQRNYGYTF
>TRBJ1-6|NA|14|TRBD1|TRBV5-5
TGTGCCAGCAGGGCCGACAGGGAGTTCGGGACCCTCCACTTT
CASRADREFGTLHF
>TRBJ2-2|few|14|NA|TRBV9
TGTGCCAGCAGCGTAGTGAGGGCAGCCGGGGAGCTGTTTTTT
CASSVVRAAGELFF
>TRBJ2-3|NA|14|TRBD1|TRBV29-1
TGCAGCGTTGGTGGACAGGGGGTGTCCGATACGCAGTATTTT
CSVGGQGVSDTQYF
>TRBJ2-3|many|14|NA|TRBV2
TGTGCCAGCAGTGGTGGAACCGCCACAGATACGCAGTATTTT
CASSGGTATDTQYF
>TRBJ2-1|NA|13|TRBD1|TRBV18
TGTGCCAGCTCATTGGGACAGACCAATGAGCAGTTCTTC
CASSLGQTNEQFF